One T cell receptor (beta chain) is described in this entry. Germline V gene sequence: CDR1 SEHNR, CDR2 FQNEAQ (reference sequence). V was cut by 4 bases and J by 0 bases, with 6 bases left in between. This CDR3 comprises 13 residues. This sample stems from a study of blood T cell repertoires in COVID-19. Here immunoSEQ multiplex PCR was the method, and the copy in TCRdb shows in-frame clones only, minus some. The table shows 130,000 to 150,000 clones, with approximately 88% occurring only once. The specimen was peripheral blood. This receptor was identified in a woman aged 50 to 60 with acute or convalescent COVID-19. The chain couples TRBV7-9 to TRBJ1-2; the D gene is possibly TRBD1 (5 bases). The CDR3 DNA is TGTGCCAGCAGCTCACAGGCTAACTATGGCTACACCTTC. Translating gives CASSSQANYGYTF.